Listed below are T cell receptor beta chains from one sample, sequenced in a study of cytotoxic CD8 clonotypes in ibrutinib-treated CLL. Sequencing used immunoSEQ multiplex PCR; TCRdb keeps in-frame clones, though not all of them. The sample yields about 50,000 clones, approximately 51% seen once. Sequencing used PBMCs, obtained after 12 months of ibrutinib treatment. Receptor source: a human donor with chronic lymphocytic leukemia. CDR3s include the opening cysteine and the closing phenylalanine or tryptophan. The D gene is left open where the match is weak. The size of a clone is reported for some rows only, either as once, few or many, or as a class for expanded clones.

CDR3nt: TGTGCCAGCAGTTCACAGTATTCCTATGGCTACACCTTC
CDR3aa: CASSSQYSYGYTF
abundance: few
d_gene: -
v_gene: TRBV9
j_gene: TRBJ1-2

CDR3nt: TGTGCCAGCGGCAACAGGGGGGACCACTACGAGCAGTACTTC
CDR3aa: CASGNRGDHYEQYF
abundance: -
d_gene: TRBD1
v_gene: TRBV7-2
j_gene: TRBJ2-7

CDR3nt: TGTGCCAGTAGTCTACAGGGGTATGAGCAGTTCTTC
CDR3aa: CASSLQGYEQFF
abundance: many
d_gene: TRBD1
v_gene: TRBV19
j_gene: TRBJ2-1

CDR3nt: TGTGCCTGGATGAAAGACAGGAGCTACGAGCAGTACTTC
CDR3aa: CAWMKDRSYEQYF
abundance: -
d_gene: -
v_gene: TRBV30
j_gene: TRBJ2-7

CDR3nt: TGCGCCAGCAGTCTTCAGGGGGCGGAAGAGACCCAGTACTTC
CDR3aa: CASSLQGAEETQYF
abundance: once
d_gene: TRBD1
v_gene: TRBV5-1
j_gene: TRBJ2-5

CDR3nt: TGTGCCAGCAGCGTAGGTCAACTAGCGGGTGAGCAGTTCTTC
CDR3aa: CASSVGQLAGEQFF
abundance: -
d_gene: TRBD2
v_gene: TRBV9
j_gene: TRBJ2-1

CDR3nt: TGTGCCAGCAGCACCCGGACTAGCGGGAGGGCACGCTACAATGAGCAGTTCTTC
CDR3aa: CASSTRTSGRARYNEQFF
abundance: -
d_gene: TRBD2
v_gene: TRBV7-6
j_gene: TRBJ2-1

CDR3nt: TGTGCCAGCAGTGATCCCAGGGATGGGGGCTACACCTTC
CDR3aa: CASSDPRDGGYTF
abundance: -
d_gene: -
v_gene: TRBV25-1
j_gene: TRBJ1-2

CDR3nt: TGTGCCAGCAGTTTAATCAAGGGATGGGACACTGAAGCTTTCTTT
CDR3aa: CASSLIKGWDTEAFF
abundance: -
d_gene: -
v_gene: TRBV28
j_gene: TRBJ1-1

CDR3nt: TGCGCCAGCAGCTCGGACGGGTTTAATTCACCCCTCCACTTT
CDR3aa: CASSSDGFNSPLHF
abundance: -
d_gene: -
v_gene: TRBV5-1
j_gene: TRBJ1-6